The sequence of this T cell receptor (beta chain) was determined in a study of blood T cell repertoires in COVID-19. V lost 5 bases, J lost 5 bases, and 5 bases stayed unmatched. Germline CDR1 ENHRY, CDR2 SYGVKD. The CDR3 consists of 14 residues. Per the original methods: Quantification of nucleated cells was approximated via reference gene primer amplification. Produced via immunoSEQ multiplex PCR; TCRdb's table is partial and in-frame only. Clone size and V and J calls were adopted from that table, with D and trimming inferred from the DNA. The table records 200,000 to 250,000 clones, about 85% of them present only once.

The chain recombines TRBV10-3 with TRBJ2-7, with 11 bases fitting TRBD1. The sample comprised peripheral blood. The clonotype was recovered from a man aged 35-49 years with acute or convalescent COVID-19. In nucleotides, the CDR3 is TGTGCCATCAGTCCGGGACAGGGGGTCCACGAGCAGTACTTC. It codes for CAISPGQGVHEQYF.